This TCR beta chain appears in the sequencing data of a study of T cell changes during pregnancy in multiple sclerosis. The protocol was immunoSEQ multiplex PCR, while the TCRdb copy is restricted to in-frame clones and leaves out a portion. The sample includes over 30,000 clones, 88% of them seen just once. V was pared by 0 bases and J by 1 base, with 0 bases of the junction left unmatched. The CDR3 contains 14 residues. Germline CDR1 is SGHDT and CDR2 is YYEEEE. The sequencing used CD4+ T cells from peripheral blood mononuclear cells, collected before pregnancy. The chain joins TRBV5-6 to TRBJ1-2; 7 bases are a match to TRBD1. This clonotype was obtained from a female donor with multiple sclerosis, enrolled in a pregnancy study. CDR3 residues: CASSLGQGNYGYTF. The CDR3 bases are TGTGCCAGCAGCTTGGGACAGGGTAACTATGGCTACACCTTC. The variable domain in full, completed from reference TRBV5-6 and TRBJ1-2, reads DAGVTQSPTHLIKTRGQQVTLRCSPKSGHDTVSWYQQALGQGPQFIFQYYEEEERQRGNFPDRFSGHQFPNYSSELNVNALLLGDSALYLCASSLGQGNYGYTFGSGTRLTVV.